This T cell receptor beta chain was profiled in a study of blood T cell repertoires in COVID-19 (dated by TCRdb to about 2020). Regarding the complete study: Collaborator samples came from the United States, Italy and Spain and covered acute and convalescent phases of COVID-19. The material from the prospective study consisted of cDNA or gDNA derived from T cells, B-cell-depleted T cells, or PBMCs. Subjects who had been exposed to COVID-19, were actively infected with it, or had recovered from it provided the deeply sampled blood TCRbeta repertoires that made up the dataset. The repertoires were released in a freely available public database intended as a resource for research on the immune response to SARS-CoV-2. The samples were drawn from two sources: the first 160 participants of the ongoing ImmuneRACE study, and 1,000 to 1,500 subjects contributed by 6 global collaborators. The sample metadata nearly always contained a de-identified subject ID, COVID-19 status, age in years and sex. Where HLA class I and class II types were available, the types were taken from metadata supplied by the sample provider, not from assay-based typing.

Remarks on this clone: This receptor's antigen is unknown. Nothing much larger sits one base from this clone, and base qualities are not available.

The CDR3 spans 19 residues, from the cysteine through the phenylalanine. Only CDR3 DNA remains: 57 bases, in frame from the first base. V lost 0 bases and J lost 5 bases; the stretch between them is 23 bases long. The germline V gene encodes CDR1 SNHLY and CDR2 FYNNEI. The collaborating institutions used their own protocols to collect whole blood in K2EDTA tubes. For TCRbeta analysis, collaborator samples were shipped as frozen whole blood, as isolated PBMCs, or as DNA extracted from either sample type. TCRbeta CDR3 regions were amplified from genomic DNA by means of the immunoSEQ Assay, a bias-controlled multiplex PCR. The authors processed their data as follows. Nucleated cell counts per sample were estimated from amplification of reference gene primers within the assay. To quantify the absolute abundance of each unique TCRbeta CDR3 rearrangement, sequence reads were collapsed and filtered. For each sample, productive Simpson clonality was calculated as the square root of Simpson's diversity index across productive rearrangements. TCRdb retrieved this table from immuneACCESS and kept in-frame rearrangements only. Not all clones are present; in checked studies, unresolved V genes account for under half, and no reason is known for the remainder. V, J and clone size were drawn from that table, and D and trimming were deduced from the DNA. Present in this sample are roughly 250,000 clones, about nine tenths of which were seen just once. Around 3.5% of the sample belongs to the ten largest clones.

Here is what the overall study found, with its caveats: The quantity of clinical and demographic metadata differed by source and by participant and was supplied without curation.

Sequencing was performed on peripheral blood. The receptor chain draws on TRBV2 and TRBJ1-5, with a tentative D gene TRBD1 over 6 matching bases. The sequence was obtained from a woman aged 40 to 55 with acute or convalescent COVID-19. The DNA sequence follows: TGTGCCAGCAGTGAAGCACACCCAGGGGCTGGAGTATTAGATCAGCCCCAGCATTTT. This gives the protein CASSEAHPGAGVLDQPQHF.